This TCR beta chain was captured by sequencing in a study of T cells after yellow fever vaccination. General study findings and limits: The study re-detected most primary-vaccination clones after the booster (96% CD4, around 89% CD8). Researchers cautioned that FACS-sorted repertoires could harbor abundant clonotypes contaminating from the bulk population. A weaker but faster secondary response was observed, peaking on day 5 versus 15.

TCRdb recomputed calls from the 5' RACE reads with MiXCR, one row per CDR3 protein. Of 250,000 to 400,000 distinct CDR3 sequences listed, 4.1% are singletons. The CDR3 is 15 amino acids. CDR1 is KGHDR, CDR2 SFDVKD, per germline. J lost 2 bases, V lost 4 bases, and 6 bases had no gene match. Concerning this clonotype itself: The target antigen is unknown.

The sample consisted of PBMCs, taken 5 days after the yellow fever booster vaccination. The V gene is TRBV24-1, the J gene TRBJ1-1, with 7 nucleotides matching TRBD1. The sequence was collected from a young man who received the YFV17D yellow fever vaccine. CDR3 DNA sequence: TGTGCCACCAGTGACCCGACAGGGATTAACACTGAAGCTTTCTTT. Its translation: CATSDPTGINTEAFF.